This entry lists 21 T cell receptor beta chains sequenced from one sample in a study of cytomegalovirus exposure and HLA in healthy donors. The method was immunoSEQ multiplex PCR; TCRdb's version includes in-frame clones alone and lacks a portion of them. The sample carries some 290,000 clones, around 90% recorded once. Sequenced: PBMCs. The receptors here all came from a young man in good health and CMV-seronegative.

This sequence joins TRBV4-3 and TRBJ2-1, with 7 bases identical to TRBD2. This CDR3 contains 16 residues. From germline, CDR1 is LGHNA and CDR2 YSLEER. J gave up 0 bases and V 4 bases, and 6 bases lay outside the gene matches. The CDR3 sequence: CASSRGGFSSYNEQFF. CDR3 in DNA: TGCGCCAGCAGCCGGGGGGGATTTAGCTCCTACAATGAGCAGTTCTTC.

CDR3 region: CASSIPGEDEQYF. CDR3 nucleotide sequence: TGTGCCAGTAGTATCCCCGGGGAGGACGAGCAGTACTTC. The rearrangement uses TRBV19 and TRBJ2-7; tentatively, D is TRBD2 (6 bases). Germline V gives CDR1 LNHDA, CDR2 SQIVND (reference sequence). This CDR3 has 13 amino acids. V gave up 3 bases and J gave up 5 bases, with 11 bases separating them. The whole variable domain, filled in from reference TRBV19 and TRBJ2-7, reads DGGITQSPKYLFRKEGQNVTLSCEQNLNHDAMYWYRQDPGQGLRLIYYSQIVNDFQKGDIAEGYSVSREKKESFPLTVTSAQKNPTAFYLCASSIPGEDEQYFGPGTRLTVT.

This clone was seen a single time. The chain employs TRBV28 and TRBJ2-7; the D gene is possibly TRBD1 (5 bases). Per germline, CDR1 MDHEN and CDR2 SYDVKM. Trimming stripped 9 bases from V and 3 bases from J, with 15 bases between. The CDR3 has 13 amino acids. As DNA, the CDR3 is TGTGCCAGTAAACCCCCAGGGTTCTACGAGCAGTACTTC. Translated, it gives CASKPPGFYEQYF.

The chain uses TRBV19 and TRBJ2-2; D may be TRBD1 (5 bases). Germline V gives CDR1 LNHDA, CDR2 SQIVND (reference sequence). V lost 3 bases to trimming and J lost 0 bases, with 11 bases between them. This CDR3 is 16 amino acids long. The CDR3 loop is CASSIDQGTNTGELFF. The CDR3 DNA sequence: TGTGCCAGTAGTATTGATCAGGGAACGAACACCGGGGAGCTGTTTTTT. The full variable domain, in which reference TRBV19 and TRBJ2-2 provide the parts outside the CDR3, is DGGITQSPKYLFRKEGQNVTLSCEQNLNHDAMYWYRQDPGQGLRLIYYSQIVNDFQKGDIAEGYSVSREKKESFPLTVTSAQKNPTAFYLCASSIDQGTNTGELFFGEGSRLTVL.

In this sample, this clone turned up many times. This rearrangement joins TRBV6-1 to TRBJ1-5; unclear D gene. Germline V gene data show CDR1 as MNHNS and CDR2 as SASEGT. The germline V and J ends were trimmed by 2 bases and 0 bases, with 8 bases remaining between them. The CDR3 runs to 15 residues. The CDR3 is CASSEIGGSNQPQHF. The DNA of the CDR3 is TGTGCCAGCAGTGAAATTGGCGGTAGCAATCAGCCCCAGCATTTT.

This rearrangement joins TRBV5-4 to TRBJ2-2, with D possibly TRBD1 on 6 matching bases. This CDR3 contains 17 residues. Germline V lookup: CDR1 SGHNT, CDR2 YYREEE (reference sequence). Between the trimmed V and J ends, which lost 0 bases and 6 bases, there was a span of 18 bases. This CDR3 is CASSLEAGDPPAGELFF. The CDR3 DNA reads as TGTGCCAGCAGCTTGGAGGCAGGGGATCCTCCCGCCGGGGAGCTGTTTTTT.

The V gene is TRBV7-9, the J gene TRBJ1-4, with a weak D call TRBD1 (6 bases). Germline values: CDR1 SEHNR, CDR2 FQNEAQ (reference sequence). The CDR3 spans 16 residues. Trimming pared 2 bases from V and 4 bases from J, leaving 14 bases between. The CDR3 DNA reads TGTGCCAGCAGCTTATCGGGACAAAAGTTTAATGAAAAACTGTTTTTT. Protein sequence: CASSLSGQKFNEKLFF.

Of note for this clone: Other DNA sequences from this sample encode an identical CDR3 as well. The rearrangement uses TRBV5-1 and TRBJ1-3, with D possibly being TRBD1 (5 bases). The CDR3 covers 14 residues. From germline, CDR1 is SGHRS and CDR2 YFSETQ. Trimming left V 0 bases short and J 3 bases short, with 7 bases between. As DNA, the CDR3 is TGCGCCAGCAGCTTGGAAGGGGTTGGAAACACCATATATTTT. Translation gives CASSLEGVGNTIYF.

This clone was seen a few times. This chain uses TRBV29-1 with TRBJ1-2; tentatively, D is TRBD1 (6 bases). Germline CDR1 SQVTM, CDR2 ANQGSEA. The length of the CDR3 is 11 residues. Trimming cost V 7 bases and J 5 bases, with 11 bases left between them. CDR3 amino acids: CSGLQGYGYTF. The CDR3 nucleotides read TGCAGCGGGCTACAGGGATATGGCTACACCTTC.

The rearrangement uses TRBV7-9 and TRBJ2-7, with 10 nucleotides matching TRBD1. V shed 3 bases and J 3 bases; nucleotides not matched to a gene: 8. CDR3 length equals 16 residues. CDR1 is SEHNR, CDR2 FQNEAQ, per germline (reference sequence). The CDR3, as DNA: TGTGCCAGCAGCTTCCCCTCGGGACAGGGGATCTACGAGCAGTACTTC. It codes for CASSFPSGQGIYEQYF.

This chain links TRBV18 with TRBJ1-1; D uncertain. The germline gives CDR1 KGHSH, CDR2 LQKENI. The CDR3 runs to 13 residues. Trimming took 2 bases from V and 1 from J, leaving 5 bases between them. CDR3 sequence reads: CASSPSKNTEAFF. CDR3 nucleotides: TGTGCCAGCTCACCAAGCAAGAACACTGAAGCTTTCTTT.

The chain combines TRBV27 with TRBJ2-3; TRBD2 is a possible D gene (6 bases). The CDR3 consists of 13 residues. In germline, CDR1 is MNHEY, CDR2 SMNVEV (reference sequence). With 0 bases removed from V and 6 bases from J, the gap between germline ends came to 7 bases. The CDR3 DNA follows: TGTGCCAGCAGTTTATCTCGGGGGGATACGCAGTATTTT. It translates to CASSLSRGDTQYF.

The chain recombines TRBV5-1 with TRBJ2-1; tentatively, D is TRBD2 (5 bases). Germline V gene sequence: CDR1 SGHRS, CDR2 YFSETQ. V shed 1 base and J shed 3 bases, with 14 bases lying between them. CDR3 length: 16 residues. CDR3 coding DNA: TGCGCCAGCAGCTTGATGCTAGCACTAAACTACAATGAGCAGTTCTTC. Encoded protein: CASSLMLALNYNEQFF.

This clone has only one observation. V and J are TRBV12-5 and TRBJ2-1; D possibly corresponds to TRBD2 (6 bases). The CDR3 totals 13 residues. V lost 4 bases, J lost 8 bases, and 12 bases lay in between. Germline V gives CDR1 LGHNT, CDR2 FRNRAP. The CDR3 is CASGSWGVHEQFF. The CDR3 DNA sequence: TGTGCTAGTGGTTCTTGGGGGGTCCATGAGCAGTTCTTC. The full variable domain, completed using reference TRBV12-5 and TRBJ2-1, is DARVTQTPRHKVTEMGQEVTMRCQPILGHNTVFWYRQTMMQGLELLAYFRNRAPLDDSGMPKDRFSAEMPDATLATLKIQPSEPRDSAVYFCASGSWGVHEQFFGPGTRLTVL.

V is TRBV7-8 and J is TRBJ1-6; tentative D call: TRBD1 (5 bases). This CDR3 has 12 amino acids. V was trimmed by 6 bases and J by 7 bases, leaving 7 bases between them. Germline loops: CDR1 SGHVS, CDR2 FQNEAQ. CDR3 amino acids: CASRTENSPLHF. The CDR3 DNA is TGTGCCAGCAGGACAGAAAATTCACCCCTCCACTTT.

The genes are TRBV7-9 and TRBJ2-7; D unresolved. With 6 bases removed from V and 7 bases from J, the gap between germline ends came to 16 bases. This CDR3 comprises 13 residues. CDR1 and CDR2 from the germline V gene are SEHNR and FQNEAQ (reference sequence). CDR3: CASSPFGTEEQYF. The CDR3 DNA sequence: TGTGCCAGCAGTCCCTTTGGCACAGAAGAGCAGTACTTC.

The rearrangement joins TRBV7-9 to TRBJ1-3, with unresolved D. V lost 6 bases and J lost 3, with 21 bases in between. The germline V gene has CDR1 SEHNR and CDR2 FQNEAQ (reference sequence). The CDR3 runs to 17 residues. The CDR3 coding sequence is TGTGCCAGCAGTCGCGCCCGGGATTCGGCGAGTGGAAACACCATATATTTT. Translated: CASSRARDSASGNTIYF. Together with reference TRBV7-9 and TRBJ1-3, the CDR3 gives the full variable domain: DTGVSQNPRHKITKRGQNVTFRCDPISEHNRLYWYRQTLGQGPEFLTYFQNEAQLEKSRLLSDRFSAERPKGSFSTLEIQRTEQGDSAMYLCASSRARDSASGNTIYFGEGSWLTVV.

This CDR3 is CASSAFGQAQETQYF. The CDR3 region has the DNA TGTGCCAGCAGCGCTTTTGGACAGGCGCAAGAGACCCAGTACTTC. This rearrangement joins TRBV11-2 to TRBJ2-5, with 7 bases aligning to TRBD1. The germline V gene encodes CDR1 SGHAT and CDR2 FQNNGV. With V trimmed by 5 bases and J by 2 bases, 8 bases remained unmatched. The CDR3 loop spans 15 amino acids.

The chain employs TRBV6-1 and TRBJ1-5; D call uncertain. Germline V gene lookup returns CDR1 MNHNS and CDR2 SASEGT. With 0 bases removed from V and 11 bases from J, the gap between germline ends came to 11 bases. The CDR3 is 13 residues long. CDR3 sequence: CASSEAGAGSQHF. DNA of the CDR3: TGTGCCAGCAGTGAAGCGGGAGCCGGTTCCCAGCATTTT.

V usage is TRBV14 and J usage is TRBJ2-1; 7 nucleotides match TRBD1. CDR3 size: 15 residues. Losses at the gene ends were 4 bases for V and 10 bases for J; bases not matched to a gene: 13. Germline V gives CDR1 SGHDN, CDR2 FVKESK. Here the CDR3 DNA reads TGTGCCAGCAGCCTACAGACAGGGCCCAACGGGGAGCAGTTCTTC. Protein sequence: CASSLQTGPNGEQFF.

The rearrangement links TRBV30 to TRBJ2-3; 9 nucleotides agree with TRBD1. CDR1 GTSNPN and CDR2 SVGIG come from the germline V gene (reference sequence). Trimming at V came to 3 bases and at J to 5 bases, leaving 3 bases not matched to a gene. The CDR3 extends over 13 amino acids. The CDR3 reads CAWSGQGRDTQYF. Written as DNA, the CDR3 is TGTGCCTGGAGCGGACAGGGGCGAGATACGCAGTATTTT.